This T cell receptor (beta chain) was documented in a study of CD8 T cells in Susac syndrome. Study findings and constraints: Peak Susac CD8+ clonal expansion occurred in TEMRA cells and active patients.

Germline assignment: CDR1 DFQATT and CDR2 SNEGSKA (reference sequence). CDR3 length: 13 residues. V dropped 3 bases and J dropped 3 bases, with 8 bases sitting between them. For this clonotype: Antigen: not known.

TCR beta from blood CD8+ and CD4+ T cells was sequenced. Reverse transcription of about 0.5 to 1 ug RNA used random hexamers. Via MiXCR, TCRdb re-called the immunoSEQ multiplex PCR reads, giving one row per CDR3 protein. The sample has fewer than 90,000 distinct CDR3 sequences, nearly 95% seen once. The specimen was CD8+ T cells from PBMCs. This chain joins TRBV20-1 and TRBJ2-2; D remains unclear. The receptor was isolated from a human donor with Susac syndrome. The DNA for the CDR3 is TGCAGTGCTAGGGAGATCCACACCGGGGAGCTGTTTTTT. Translation gives CSAREIHTGELFF.